These T cell receptor beta chains were read from a single sample in a study of blood T cell repertoires in COVID-19. Clones were sequenced by immunoSEQ multiplex PCR, and TCRdb holds only the in-frame ones, with some missing. The sample yields about 130,000 clones, about 80% seen once. The material sequenced was PBMCs or T cells enriched from blood (not recorded which). These receptors originate from a man between 45 and 60 years old who had recovered from COVID-19. CDR3s include the opening cysteine and the closing phenylalanine or tryptophan. D genes are given only for firm matches. Clone size is stated in some rows and not others, as once, few, many or a class when expanded.

cdr3_aa: CASSPTGVSYEQYF
cdr3_nt: TGCGCCAGCAGCCCGACAGGGGTCTCCTACGAGCAGTACTTC
d_call: TRBD1
cdr3_length: 14
j_call: TRBJ2-7
clone_size: .
v_call: TRBV5-1

cdr3_aa: CASSLDPGQKGLYGYTF
cdr3_nt: TGTGCCAGCAGCTTGGACCCGGGACAGAAAGGCCTATATGGCTACACCTTC
d_call: TRBD1
cdr3_length: 17
j_call: TRBJ1-2
clone_size: .
v_call: TRBV5-4

cdr3_aa: CASSPRNADGYTF
cdr3_nt: TGTGCCAGCAGCCCTAGGAACGCAGATGGCTACACCTTC
d_call: .
cdr3_length: 13
j_call: TRBJ1-2
clone_size: .
v_call: TRBV12-3/TRBV12-4

cdr3_aa: CASSLWGQPNQPQHF
cdr3_nt: TGTGCCAGCAGTTTATGGGGACAGCCCAATCAGCCCCAGCATTTT
d_call: TRBD1
cdr3_length: 15
j_call: TRBJ1-5
clone_size: once
v_call: TRBV28

cdr3_aa: CASSVQENTEAFF
cdr3_nt: TGTGCCAGCAGCGTTCAGGAGAACACTGAAGCTTTCTTT
d_call: .
cdr3_length: 13
j_call: TRBJ1-1
clone_size: .
v_call: TRBV7-3

cdr3_aa: CASSFVLDGELFF
cdr3_nt: TGCGCCAGCAGCTTTGTATTAGACGGGGAGCTGTTTTTT
d_call: .
cdr3_length: 13
j_call: TRBJ2-2
clone_size: .
v_call: TRBV5-1

cdr3_aa: CAWTSDSSYNSPLHF
cdr3_nt: TGTGCCTGGACTTCGGACAGCTCCTATAATTCACCCCTCCACTTT
d_call: .
cdr3_length: 15
j_call: TRBJ1-6
clone_size: .
v_call: TRBV30

cdr3_aa: CASSYLPGGANNEQFF
cdr3_nt: TGTGCCAGCAGTTACCTACCCGGGGGGGCCAACAATGAGCAGTTCTTC
d_call: TRBD2
cdr3_length: 16
j_call: TRBJ2-1
clone_size: many
v_call: TRBV6-5

cdr3_aa: CASSLGGVGGWETQYF
cdr3_nt: TGTGCCAGCAGCTTAGGGGGCGTCGGGGGTTGGGAGACCCAGTACTTC
d_call: .
cdr3_length: 16
j_call: TRBJ2-5
clone_size: .
v_call: TRBV11-2

cdr3_aa: CASSYTTSGGSDTQYF
cdr3_nt: TGTGCCAGCTCCTACACCACTAGCGGGGGGTCAGATACGCAGTATTTT
d_call: TRBD2
cdr3_length: 16
j_call: TRBJ2-3
clone_size: .
v_call: TRBV18

cdr3_aa: CASSSGTGDEKLFF
cdr3_nt: TGTGCCAGCAGCTCCGGGACAGGGGACGAAAAACTGTTTTTT
d_call: TRBD1
cdr3_length: 14
j_call: TRBJ1-4
clone_size: .
v_call: TRBV7-8

cdr3_aa: CASSVGRGRHEKLFF
cdr3_nt: TGTGCCAGCAGTGTGGGCCGAGGGAGGCATGAAAAACTGTTTTTT
d_call: .
cdr3_length: 15
j_call: TRBJ1-4
clone_size: few
v_call: TRBV2

cdr3_aa: CATSDGAITDTQYF
cdr3_nt: TGTGCCACCAGTGATGGGGCGATCACAGATACGCAGTATTTT
d_call: .
cdr3_length: 14
j_call: TRBJ2-3
clone_size: .
v_call: TRBV24-1

cdr3_aa: CASSFSQGYEQYF
cdr3_nt: TGTGCCAGCAGCTTCTCACAGGGCTACGAGCAGTACTTC
d_call: .
cdr3_length: 13
j_call: TRBJ2-7
clone_size: .
v_call: TRBV5-5

cdr3_aa: CASSKTGVNTEAFF
cdr3_nt: TGTGCCAGCAGCAAAACAGGGGTGAACACTGAAGCTTTCTTT
d_call: TRBD1
cdr3_length: 14
j_call: TRBJ1-1
clone_size: .
v_call: TRBV11-2

cdr3_aa: CASTTSRQADYYEQYF
cdr3_nt: TGTGCCAGCACGACCTCCAGACAGGCTGACTACTACGAGCAGTACTTC
d_call: .
cdr3_length: 16
j_call: TRBJ2-7
clone_size: .
v_call: TRBV21-1

cdr3_aa: CSASADSSYNSPLHF
cdr3_nt: TGCAGTGCTAGTGCGGACAGCTCCTATAATTCACCCCTCCACTTT
d_call: .
cdr3_length: 15
j_call: TRBJ1-6
clone_size: .
v_call: TRBV20-1

cdr3_aa: CASSDSDRLFYGYTF
cdr3_nt: TGTGCCAGCAGTGACTCGGACAGATTATTCTATGGCTACACCTTC
d_call: .
cdr3_length: 15
j_call: TRBJ1-2
clone_size: few
v_call: TRBV25-1

cdr3_aa: CASGSGRGAGANVLTF
cdr3_nt: TGTGCTAGTGGTTCGGGCAGGGGAGCTGGGGCCAACGTCCTGACTTTC
d_call: .
cdr3_length: 16
j_call: TRBJ2-6
clone_size: .
v_call: TRBV12-5

cdr3_aa: CASSEGGTGGLNQPQHF
cdr3_nt: TGTGCCAGCAGTGAGGGGGGAACAGGGGGGCTCAATCAGCCCCAGCATTTT
d_call: TRBD1
cdr3_length: 17
j_call: TRBJ1-5
clone_size: .
v_call: TRBV28

cdr3_aa: CASNGSSGGSYNEQFF
cdr3_nt: TGTGCCAGCAACGGTAGTAGCGGGGGCTCCTACAATGAGCAGTTCTTC
d_call: TRBD2
cdr3_length: 16
j_call: TRBJ2-1
clone_size: .
v_call: TRBV9

cdr3_aa: CASSHQTGANYGYTF
cdr3_nt: TGCGCCAGCAGCCATCAGACAGGAGCTAACTATGGCTACACCTTC
d_call: .
cdr3_length: 15
j_call: TRBJ1-2
clone_size: .
v_call: TRBV4-1

cdr3_aa: CASSARDSFASPLHF
cdr3_nt: TGTGCCAGCAGCGCACGGGACAGCTTCGCTTCACCCCTCCACTTT
d_call: TRBD1
cdr3_length: 15
j_call: TRBJ1-6
clone_size: .
v_call: TRBV9

cdr3_aa: CASSTRTQGEVEQYF
cdr3_nt: TGTGCCAGCAGCACCCGGACCCAGGGCGAGGTTGAGCAGTACTTC
d_call: .
cdr3_length: 15
j_call: TRBJ2-7
clone_size: once
v_call: TRBV7-2

cdr3_aa: CASSQDSTGYNEQFF
cdr3_nt: TGTGCCAGCAGCCAAGATTCGACAGGCTACAATGAGCAGTTCTTC
d_call: .
cdr3_length: 15
j_call: TRBJ2-1
clone_size: .
v_call: TRBV3-1/TRBV3-2

cdr3_aa: CAWSFRVSGNTIYF
cdr3_nt: TGTGCCTGGTCCTTCAGGGTGTCTGGAAACACCATATATTTT
d_call: .
cdr3_length: 14
j_call: TRBJ1-3
clone_size: once
v_call: TRBV30

cdr3_aa: CASSPPGGAYEQYF
cdr3_nt: TGTGCCAGCTCACCACCGGGCGGGGCCTACGAGCAGTACTTC
d_call: .
cdr3_length: 14
j_call: TRBJ2-7
clone_size: once
v_call: TRBV18

cdr3_aa: CASSRQGTYEQYF
cdr3_nt: TGTGCCAGCAGTAGACAGGGGACCTACGAGCAGTACTTC
d_call: TRBD1
cdr3_length: 13
j_call: TRBJ2-7
clone_size: .
v_call: TRBV6-1

cdr3_aa: CASSYSGRELFF
cdr3_nt: TGTGCCAGCAGTTACTCGGGCCGGGAGCTGTTTTTT
d_call: .
cdr3_length: 12
j_call: TRBJ2-2
clone_size: .
v_call: TRBV6-5

cdr3_aa: CASSVGLGTQYF
cdr3_nt: TGTGCCAGCAGTGTGGGACTCGGGACCCAGTACTTC
d_call: .
cdr3_length: 12
j_call: TRBJ2-5
clone_size: .
v_call: TRBV2

cdr3_aa: CASSLTGTSGAGELFF
cdr3_nt: TGTGCCAGTAGTCTTACCGGGACTAGCGGGGCCGGGGAGCTGTTTTTT
d_call: TRBD2
cdr3_length: 16
j_call: TRBJ2-2
clone_size: few
v_call: TRBV19

cdr3_aa: CASSPEGQGAGKLFF
cdr3_nt: TGTGCCAGCTCACCAGAAGGGCAGGGGGCTGGAAAACTGTTTTTT
d_call: TRBD1
cdr3_length: 15
j_call: TRBJ1-4
clone_size: .
v_call: TRBV18

cdr3_aa: CASSLTGGLTEAFF
cdr3_nt: TGTGCCAGCAGCCTTACGGGAGGGCTCACTGAAGCTTTCTTT
d_call: .
cdr3_length: 14
j_call: TRBJ1-1
clone_size: .
v_call: TRBV7-3